This T cell receptor (beta chain) stems from a study of cytomegalovirus exposure and HLA in healthy donors. In the PCR, 60 Vbeta and 13 Jbeta primers were used. TCRdb's table, derived via immunoSEQ multiplex PCR, lists solely in-frame clones and lacks some. The sample lists about 160,000 clones, roughly 82% occurring once. Deletions cut 5 bases from V and 9 bases from J, with 16 bases between. Germline V lookup: CDR1 MNHNY, CDR2 SVGAGI (reference sequence). The CDR3 extends over 13 amino acids. This TCR was recovered from a woman in her forties or fifties in good health and CMV-seropositive. The genes are TRBV6-6 and TRBJ1-1; no definite D call. The source material was PBMCs. This chain's CDR3 is CASSPKDTSQAFF. CDR3 nucleotides: TGTGCCAGCAGTCCAAAAGACACGTCTCAAGCTTTCTTT.